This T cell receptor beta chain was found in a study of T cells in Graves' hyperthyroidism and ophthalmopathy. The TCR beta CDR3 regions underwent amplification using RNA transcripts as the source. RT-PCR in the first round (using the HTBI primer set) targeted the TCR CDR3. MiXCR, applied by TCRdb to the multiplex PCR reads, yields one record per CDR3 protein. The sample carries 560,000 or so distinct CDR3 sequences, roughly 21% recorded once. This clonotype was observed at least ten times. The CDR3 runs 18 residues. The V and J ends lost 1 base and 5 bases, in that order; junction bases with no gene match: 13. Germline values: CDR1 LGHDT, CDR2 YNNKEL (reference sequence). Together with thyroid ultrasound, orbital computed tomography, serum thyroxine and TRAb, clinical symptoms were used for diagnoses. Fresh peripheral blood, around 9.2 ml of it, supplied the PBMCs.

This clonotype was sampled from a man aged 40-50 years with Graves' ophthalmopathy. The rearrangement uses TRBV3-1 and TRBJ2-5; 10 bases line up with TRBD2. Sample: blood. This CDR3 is CASSQVLAGGHGVETQYF. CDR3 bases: TGTGCCAGCAGCCAAGTCTTAGCGGGGGGACATGGTGTCGAGACCCAGTACTTC.